Each of the 21 T cell receptor beta chains below was sequenced from the same sample in a study of cytomegalovirus exposure and HLA in healthy donors. PCR primers comprised 60 Vbeta and 13 Jbeta primers. The method was immunoSEQ multiplex PCR; TCRdb's version includes in-frame clones alone and lacks a portion of them. The profile shows 110,000 or so clones, approximately 77% of them singletons. The sample comprised PBMCs. Receptor source: a man aged 50 to 60 in good health and CMV-seropositive.

This chain joins TRBV6-5 and TRBJ1-6, with TRBD1 identical over 7 bases. The trim removed 6 bases at V and 10 bases at J, leaving 9 bases unmatched. The CDR3 has 14 amino acids. Germline assignment: CDR1 MNHEY and CDR2 SVGAGI. CDR3 sequence: CASSTNRGGSPLHF. The CDR3, as DNA: TGTGCCAGCAGCACAAACAGGGGAGGCTCACCCCTCCACTTT.

J is TRBJ2-3 and V is TRBV6-1, with a possible D match to TRBD1 (6 bases). The CDR3 length is 16 residues. Germline CDR1 and CDR2: MNHNS and SASEGT. Trimming removed 3 bases from V and 4 bases from J, with 17 bases in between. Written as DNA, the CDR3 is TGTGCCAGCAGTGAGTTGGGTCGTGGGGGCGCAGATACGCAGTATTTT. This encodes CASSELGRGGADTQYF.

V and J are TRBV6-1 and TRBJ1-6; TRBD1 agrees at 7 bases. Germline loops: CDR1 MNHNS, CDR2 SASEGT. The ends lost 0 bases at V and 8 bases at J; junction bases unmatched: 10. The CDR3 sequence is 17 residues long. The CDR3, as DNA: TGTGCCAGCAGTGAAGCCCGAATGGGGGACAGCTATTCACCCCTCCACTTT. Translated: CASSEARMGDSYSPLHF.

The rearrangement uses TRBV6-4 and TRBJ1-6; D is unclear. V lost 0 bases to trimming and J lost 0 bases, with 9 bases between them. The CDR3 has 17 residues. Germline V lookup: CDR1 MRHNA, CDR2 SNTAGT. In DNA form, the CDR3 reads TGTGCCAGCAGTGACTCGGCGGGCAGCTCCTATAATTCACCCCTCCACTTT. Translated: CASSDSAGSSYNSPLHF.

This clone has just one count. This chain joins TRBV28 and TRBJ2-7; D perhaps matches TRBD2 (5 bases). CDR1 MDHEN and CDR2 SYDVKM come from the germline V gene. V dropped 5 bases and J dropped 0 bases, with 14 bases sitting between them. CDR3 length: 15 amino acids. The CDR3 spells CASSAPRGFSYEQYF. The CDR3, as DNA: TGTGCCAGCAGTGCCCCTCGAGGGTTCTCCTACGAGCAGTACTTC.

This sequence joins TRBV5-1 and TRBJ2-7; maybe TRBD1 (5 bases). The CDR3 loop spans 14 amino acids. Germline values: CDR1 SGHRS, CDR2 YFSETQ. V dropped 4 bases and J dropped 3 bases, with 14 bases sitting between them. CDR3 sequence (DNA): TGCGCCAGCAGCGAGGCAGGGCGAAACTACGAGCAGTACTTC. Residues: CASSEAGRNYEQYF. The full variable domain, in which reference TRBV5-1 and TRBJ2-7 provide the parts outside the CDR3, is KAGVTQTPRYLIKTRGQQVTLSCSPISGHRSVSWYQQTPGQGLQFLFEYFSETQRNKGNFPGRFSGRQFSNSRSEMNVSTLELGDSALYLCASSEAGRNYEQYFGPGTRLTVT.

The chain uses TRBV6-5 and TRBJ2-7; 9 bases map to TRBD1. The CDR3 totals 13 residues. The V segment lost 8 bases and the J segment 3 bases; nucleotides outside the gene matches: 5. Germline V CDR1 and CDR2: MNHEY, SVGAGI. CDR3 sequence: CASQMTGGYEQYF. CDR3 nucleotides: TGTGCCAGCCAAATGACAGGGGGCTACGAGCAGTACTTC.

There are a few counts of this clone. The V gene is TRBV5-1, the J gene TRBJ1-1, with TRBD1 matching over 8 bases. The length of the CDR3 is 13 residues. V dropped 3 bases and J dropped 8; count of bases not matched to a gene: 6. Germline lookup yields CDR1 SGHRS and CDR2 YFSETQ. CDR3 region: CASSSGTGAEAFF. CDR3 sequence (DNA): TGCGCCAGCAGCTCCGGGACAGGAGCAGAAGCTTTCTTT.

This chain joins TRBV19 and TRBJ1-2; TRBD1 matches 10 bases. The V gene end was trimmed by 10 bases and the J gene end by 10 bases; junction bases not matched to a gene: 6. The CDR3 is 11 residues long. The V gene's germline CDR1 is LNHDA and CDR2 SQIVND (reference sequence). The CDR3 coding sequence is TGTGCCACCCAAGGACAGGGGGTCTACACCTTC. This translates into CATQGQGVYTF.

This chain uses TRBV6-5 with TRBJ1-5; D is undetermined. Trimming pared 5 bases from V and 4 bases from J, leaving 12 bases between. CDR1 and CDR2 from the germline V gene are MNHEY and SVGAGI. The length of the CDR3 is 14 residues. CDR3 sequence reads: CASSPPGGNQPQHF. CDR3 nucleotides: TGTGCCAGCAGTCCCCCAGGAGGGAATCAGCCCCAGCATTTT.

This rearrangement joins TRBV6-6 to TRBJ1-2; TRBD1 matches 9 bases. There are 15 residues in the CDR3. The V gene end was trimmed by 7 bases and the J gene end by 0 bases; junction bases not matched to a gene: 6. CDR1 and CDR2 from the germline V gene are MNHNY and SVGAGI (reference sequence). This CDR3 reads CASTLTGGTNYGYTF. CDR3 DNA: TGTGCCAGCACCCTGACAGGGGGAACTAACTATGGCTACACCTTC.

The chain couples TRBV5-1 to TRBJ2-3; 8 positions agree with TRBD2. CDR3 length: 14 amino acids. V shed 7 bases and J 2 bases; nucleotides not matched to a gene: 6. Germline V gene sequence: CDR1 SGHRS, CDR2 YFSETQ. CDR3 DNA: TGCGCCAGCGCACTAGCGGAAACCACAGATACGCAGTATTTT. It codes for CASALAETTDTQYF.

This clone occurred a few times. This sequence joins TRBV28 and TRBJ2-6; a weak D match, TRBD2 (6 bases). The CDR3 extends over 16 amino acids. In germline, CDR1 is MDHEN, CDR2 SYDVKM. V gave up 7 bases and J gave up 1 base, with 14 bases separating them. In nucleotides, the CDR3 is TGTGCCAGCACCCCGGTAGGAGGGTCTGGGGCCAACGTCCTGACTTTC. Its translation: CASTPVGGSGANVLTF.

This clone showed up just once. This sample includes further DNA sequences coding for the same CDR3. The V call is TRBV18, the J call TRBJ1-5, with 7 positions matching TRBD1. V lost 3 bases, J lost 2 bases, and 1 base stayed unmatched. The CDR3 consists of 14 residues. From germline, CDR1 is KGHSH and CDR2 LQKENI. The CDR3 protein is CASSPGTGNQPQHF. The CDR3 region has the DNA TGTGCCAGCTCACCCGGGACAGGCAATCAGCCCCAGCATTTT.

In its sample, this clone was seen once. This rearrangement joins TRBV5-1 to TRBJ1-4, with 9 bases matching TRBD1. This CDR3 is 14 amino acids long. Losses at the gene ends were 5 bases for V and 6 bases for J; bases not matched to a gene: 5. Germline V gene sequence: CDR1 SGHRS, CDR2 YFSETQ. The CDR3 protein is CASRPGQGHEKLFF. The CDR3 DNA is TGCGCCAGCAGACCGGGACAGGGTCATGAAAAACTGTTTTTT.

The chain combines TRBV7-9 with TRBJ2-6; the D gene is possibly TRBD2 (5 bases). The CDR3 runs 16 residues. V was shortened by 5 bases and J by 4 bases, with 15 bases between the two germline ends. Germline CDR1 and CDR2: SEHNR and FQNEAQ (reference sequence). CDR3 coding DNA: TGTGCCAGCAGCCGGGGTGGGGTGATAGGGGCCAACGTCCTGACTTTC. It specifies CASSRGGVIGANVLTF.

This sequence joins TRBV19 and TRBJ2-1; TRBD2 agrees at 10 bases. Germline assignment: CDR1 LNHDA and CDR2 SQIVND (reference sequence). The CDR3 covers 15 residues. Unmatched junction bases numbered 8, after V lost 3 bases and J lost 9 bases. CDR3 coding DNA: TGTGCCAGTAGTATGAGCGGGAGGGCCAATGGTGAGCAGTTCTTC. Translating gives CASSMSGRANGEQFF. Full variable domain (outside the CDR3, taken from reference TRBV19 and TRBJ2-1): DGGITQSPKYLFRKEGQNVTLSCEQNLNHDAMYWYRQDPGQGLRLIYYSQIVNDFQKGDIAEGYSVSREKKESFPLTVTSAQKNPTAFYLCASSMSGRANGEQFFGPGTRLTVL.

Only one count was recorded for this clone. This chain uses TRBV7-9 with TRBJ1-5; possibly TRBD1 for D (6 bases). Trimming pared 3 bases from V and 4 bases from J, leaving 10 bases between. CDR1 SEHNR and CDR2 FQNEAQ come from the germline V gene (reference sequence). The CDR3 has 14 residues. CDR3 nucleotide sequence: TGTGCCAGCAGCTTCGGGGGGGCAAATCAGCCCCAGCATTTT. As protein: CASSFGGANQPQHF. Drawing the rest from reference TRBV7-9 and TRBJ1-5, the complete variable domain is DTGVSQNPRHKITKRGQNVTFRCDPISEHNRLYWYRQTLGQGPEFLTYFQNEAQLEKSRLLSDRFSAERPKGSFSTLEIQRTEQGDSAMYLCASSFGGANQPQHFGDGTRLSIL.

Only one count was recorded for this clone. The rearrangement uses TRBV19 and TRBJ1-1; D is unclear. CDR1 is LNHDA, CDR2 SQIVND, per germline (reference sequence). This CDR3 has 13 residues. V was trimmed by 5 bases and J by 5 bases, leaving 12 bases between them. Here the CDR3 reads CASSFEGATEAFF. DNA of the CDR3: TGTGCCAGTAGTTTCGAGGGTGCAACTGAAGCTTTCTTT.

This clone was observed once. The rearrangement joins TRBV28 to TRBJ1-6, with D perhaps matching TRBD1 (5 bases). Deletions cut 5 bases from V and 7 bases from J, with 21 bases between. The CDR3 spans 17 residues. Germline-derived CDR1 and CDR2 are MDHEN and SYDVKM. The CDR3 DNA sequence: TGTGCCAGCAGTCATTCCCTCGACAGCGAATGGAATTCACCCCTCCACTTT. It encodes CASSHSLDSEWNSPLHF.

The CDR3 here is CSVADRVERQPQHF. The CDR3 DNA reads as TGCAGCGTTGCCGACAGGGTCGAACGTCAGCCCCAGCATTTT. J is TRBJ1-5 and V is TRBV29-1, with 7 bases identical to TRBD1. CDR3 length: 14 amino acids. CDR1 and CDR2 (germline): SQVTM, ANQGSEA. V was pared by 4 bases and J by 6 bases, with 9 bases of the junction left unmatched.